This T cell receptor beta chain was obtained from a study of beta chain features in type 1 diabetes. Study-level findings and limits: Patients' naive, central memory and regulatory TCRB repertoires appeared more alike than those of healthy donors. Moderate but significant shortening of TCRB CDR3s was recorded in all four CD4+ subsets from Type 1 diabetes patients.

Of the isolated RNA, all was reverse transcribed, and so the sequenced material was expressed TCRB transcripts. Naive, central memory and regulatory T cell samples averaged about 3.5 million reads. Data came from immunoSEQ multiplex PCR; TCRdb stores just in-frame clones and leaves some out. The sample contains roughly 400,000 clones, over 9% of which appear only once. About this clone: Antigen unknown.

The CDR3 sequence is 21 residues long. A sort by CD45RO/CCR7/CD25/CD127/CD95/CD27 yielded CD4+ naive, central memory, regulatory and stem cell-like memory cells. Purities over 95% were achieved in all sorted populations. The sequencing input was central memory CD4+ T cells from blood. This rearrangement joins TRBV12-2 to TRBJ2-7; no DNA check was done on the table's D call, TRBD1. TRBV12-2 is a recognized pseudogene. The receptor was isolated from a man in his thirties or forties with type 1 diabetes. CDR3 residues: CASRLVRRRKQGLLGSYEQYF. The DNA for the CDR3 is TGTGCAAGTCGCTTAGTCAGGAGGAGGAAACAGGGGCTACTAGGCTCCTACGAGCAGTACTTC.